Sequencing of this T cell receptor (beta chain) was carried out in a study of radiotherapy plus CTLA-4 blockade in lung cancer. Study context: Around a sixth of patients responded objectively, and roughly 30% achieved disease control.

In the case of this clone: The antigen is unknown.

The CDR3 consists of 15 residues. CDR1 and CDR2 (germline): MGHRA, YSYEKL. With 4 bases removed from V and 7 bases from J, the gap between germline ends came to 17 bases. Sequencing used immunoSEQ multiplex PCR; TCRdb keeps in-frame clones, though not all of them. The sample holds some 37,000 clones, about 80% seen once. Overall study findings and caveats: In blood, tumor-derived TCR clones expanded after radiotherapy plus ipilimumab. Per reports, early blood T cell clone dynamics, plus interferon-beta, forecast response most strongly.

Ipilimumab CTLA-4 blockade and focal radiation were given to patients with chemo-refractory metastatic non-small-cell lung cancer. The chain uses TRBV4-1 and TRBJ2-1, with a possible D match to TRBD2 (6 bases). This specimen was peripheral blood, taken from a patient treated with radiotherapy plus ipilimumab. This TCR derives from a human donor with non-small cell lung cancer who had stable disease on radiotherapy plus ipilimumab. The CDR3 nucleotides read TGCGCCAGCAGCCTAGACAGACTAGTGGAGAATGAGCAGTTCTTC. It is translated as CASSLDRLVENEQFF.